A single sample gave rise to the 8 T cell receptor beta chains below, sequenced in a study of post-analysis software for immune sequencing data (dated by TCRdb to between 2015 and 2017). Broad study findings and their caveats: Four or five TRBV segments, including TRBV5-6, TRBV5-1 and TRBV20-1, were significantly more frequent in patients than controls.

No antigen is known for these receptors. The library was made by PCR. The sample was run on an Illumina HiSeq 2500. Unique molecular identifiers were incorporated into TCR beta cDNA libraries to reduce PCR and sequencing biases. Using fastp trimming at Q25 and MiXCR clonotype assembly, TCRdb reanalyzed the public sequencing data and kept in-frame beta chains. Here each entry gathers all rows of one CDR3 protein and keeps the most common genes and DNA. Counted in this sample were almost 700,000 distinct CDR3 sequences; 59% of them appeared once. The top ten hold about 11% of the sample. The sequencing input was blood. The receptors shown here come from a girl aged 2-10 years with multiple sclerosis.

The gene calls are TRBV29-1 and TRBJ2-2; D is uncertain. V shed 0 bases and J shed 8 bases, with 4 bases lying between them. Germline CDR1 and CDR2: SQVTM and ANQGSEA. The CDR3 loop spans 11 amino acids. The CDR3: CSVEDLGELFF. The CDR3 DNA reads TGCAGCGTTGAAGATCTGGGGGAGCTGTTTTTT.

This clonotype showed up many times. CDR3 DNA: TGCGCCAGCAGCCAAGATGTTGGGGTGTATAATTATGGCTACACCTTC. Encoded protein: CASSQDVGVYNYGYTF. V gene TRBV4-1 combines with J gene TRBJ1-2; no clear D. This CDR3 is built from 16 residues. V was pared by 0 bases and J by 5 bases, with 16 bases between. Germline V CDR1 and CDR2: MGHRA, YSYEKL.

V usage is TRBV9 and J usage is TRBJ2-7; possibly TRBD1 for D (5 bases). This CDR3 is built from 14 residues. V was cut by 0 bases and J by 6 bases, with 13 bases left in between. Germline loops: CDR1 SGDLS, CDR2 YYNGEE. The CDR3 region has the DNA TGTGCCAGCAGCGTAGAACCAGGGAAAGGCGAGCAGTACTTC. Translated: CASSVEPGKGEQYF.

This chain connects TRBV20-1 to TRBJ1-2; D ambiguous. Germline V gives CDR1 DFQATT, CDR2 SNEGSKA (reference sequence). There are 13 residues in the CDR3. V lost 0 bases to trimming and J lost 3 bases, with 8 bases between them. CDR3 region: CSARDGSDYGYTF. The CDR3 DNA sequence: TGCAGTGCTAGAGACGGGTCGGACTATGGCTACACCTTC.

The chain links TRBV6-6 to TRBJ2-1; D is possibly TRBD2 (5 bases). V was pared by 6 bases and J by 5 bases, with 11 bases between. This CDR3 has 13 amino acids. Per germline, CDR1 MNHNY and CDR2 SVGAGI (reference sequence). DNA for the CDR3: TGTGCCAGCAGGGACTTCCTGGACAATGAGCAGTTCTTC. It yields the protein CASRDFLDNEQFF.

The chain couples TRBV15 to TRBJ2-5; perhaps D is TRBD1 or TRBD2 (5 bases each). Trimming left V 4 bases short and J 4 bases short, with 10 bases between. Germline loops: CDR1 LNHNV, CDR2 YYDKDF (reference sequence). There are 13 residues in the CDR3. The CDR3, as DNA: TGTGCCACCAGCACCTCAGGGAGAGAGACCCAGTACTTC. Encoded protein: CATSTSGRETQYF.

V is TRBV5-1 and J is TRBJ2-1; D perhaps matches TRBD2 (5 bases). This CDR3 region has 12 residues. Germline V gene lookup returns CDR1 SGHRS and CDR2 YFSETQ. V was pared by 5 bases and J by 9 bases, with 12 bases between. CDR3 protein: CASRPGELEQFF. In nucleotides, the CDR3 is TGCGCCAGCAGACCCGGGGAACTTGAGCAGTTCTTC.

This sequence joins TRBV12-3 or TRBV12-4 and TRBJ2-1, with a possible D match to TRBD2 (6 bases). Trimming cost V 7 bases and J 0 bases, with 10 bases left between them. This CDR3 contains 14 residues. The CDR3 region is CASTLASSYNEQFF. The CDR3 bases are TGTGCCAGCACCCTAGCGTCCTCCTACAATGAGCAGTTCTTC.